This T cell receptor (beta chain) was recovered during a study of naive and memory T cell subsets. Study observations and caveats: Activation and differentiation may alter RNA-based TCR counts. Possibly reflecting memory cells re-expressing CD45RA, a few larger clonotypes occurred in naive repertoires, especially CD8. Diversity fell and Gini index rose from naive through CM, EM, EMRA.

Two oligonucleotides, mixed equimolar, formed the beta constant-region primer covering TRBC1 and TRBC2. Ligated cDNA was amplified by four rounds of PCR with nested alpha and beta constant-region primers and SP2. TCRdb re-derived calls from the UMI-ligation and nested PCR reads in MiXCR, one entry per CDR3 protein. The data contain approximately 150,000 distinct CDR3 sequences, about 23% of them singletons. This CDR3 spans 15 amino acids. V was clipped by 7 bases and J by 2 bases, with 14 bases between them. The germline CDR1 and CDR2 sequences are MNHEY and SVGAGI. On this clonotype: Its antigen is not known.

The gene calls are TRBV6-5 and TRBJ2-2, with a tentative D call TRBD1 (5 bases). The origin of this receptor is a human donor in good health. Material: naive CD4+ T cells from blood. The CDR3 loop reads CASKPHRGNTGELFF. The CDR3, as DNA: TGTGCCAGCAAACCCCATAGGGGAAACACCGGGGAGCTGTTTTTT.